What follows is one T cell receptor (beta chain) and its context. Clones were sequenced by immunoSEQ multiplex PCR, and TCRdb holds only the in-frame ones, with some missing. The sample yields 150,000 to 200,000 clones, 90% seen once. Germline loops: CDR1 GTSNPN, CDR2 SVGIG (reference sequence). The CDR3 length is 15 residues. V dropped 1 base and J dropped 2 bases, with 12 bases sitting between them. The source of the sample is a study of control samples from healthy donors and cancer patients. This chain uses TRBV30 with TRBJ2-1, with D perhaps given as TRBD1 or TRBD2 (7 bases each). The source of this sequence is a woman between 45 and 60 years old in good health. Sequencing was performed on blood. The CDR3 here is CAWSGGGQPYNEQFF. For the CDR3, the DNA is TGTGCCTGGAGTGGGGGGGGACAGCCCTACAATGAGCAGTTCTTC.